This T cell receptor beta chain was captured by sequencing in a study of cytomegalovirus exposure and HLA in healthy donors. TCRdb's table, derived via immunoSEQ multiplex PCR, lists solely in-frame clones and lacks some. Here the sample spans hundreds of thousands of clones, 86% being singletons. The CDR3 totals 15 residues. V was shortened by 5 bases and J by 3 bases, with 13 bases between the two germline ends. Germline values: CDR1 SGHVS, CDR2 FQNEAQ. The chain recombines TRBV7-8 with TRBJ2-2, with a tentative D call TRBD1 (6 bases). Sequenced: PBMCs. The clonotype originates from a young woman in good health and CMV-seronegative. CDR3 amino acids: CASSLLTGYTGELFF. DNA of the CDR3: TGTGCCAGCAGCCTACTGACAGGATACACCGGGGAGCTGTTTTTT.